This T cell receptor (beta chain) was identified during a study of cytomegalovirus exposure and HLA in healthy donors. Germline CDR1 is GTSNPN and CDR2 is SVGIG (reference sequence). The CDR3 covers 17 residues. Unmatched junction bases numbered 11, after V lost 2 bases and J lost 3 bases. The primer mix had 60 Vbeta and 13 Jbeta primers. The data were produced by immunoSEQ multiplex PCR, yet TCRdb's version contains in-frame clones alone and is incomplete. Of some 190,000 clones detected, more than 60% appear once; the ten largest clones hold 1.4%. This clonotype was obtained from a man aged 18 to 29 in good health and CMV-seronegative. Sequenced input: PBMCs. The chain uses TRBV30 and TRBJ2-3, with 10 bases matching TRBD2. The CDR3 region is CAWSISLLAGVTDTQYF. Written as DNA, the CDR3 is TGTGCCTGGAGTATCTCCCTTCTAGCGGGAGTAACAGATACGCAGTATTTT.